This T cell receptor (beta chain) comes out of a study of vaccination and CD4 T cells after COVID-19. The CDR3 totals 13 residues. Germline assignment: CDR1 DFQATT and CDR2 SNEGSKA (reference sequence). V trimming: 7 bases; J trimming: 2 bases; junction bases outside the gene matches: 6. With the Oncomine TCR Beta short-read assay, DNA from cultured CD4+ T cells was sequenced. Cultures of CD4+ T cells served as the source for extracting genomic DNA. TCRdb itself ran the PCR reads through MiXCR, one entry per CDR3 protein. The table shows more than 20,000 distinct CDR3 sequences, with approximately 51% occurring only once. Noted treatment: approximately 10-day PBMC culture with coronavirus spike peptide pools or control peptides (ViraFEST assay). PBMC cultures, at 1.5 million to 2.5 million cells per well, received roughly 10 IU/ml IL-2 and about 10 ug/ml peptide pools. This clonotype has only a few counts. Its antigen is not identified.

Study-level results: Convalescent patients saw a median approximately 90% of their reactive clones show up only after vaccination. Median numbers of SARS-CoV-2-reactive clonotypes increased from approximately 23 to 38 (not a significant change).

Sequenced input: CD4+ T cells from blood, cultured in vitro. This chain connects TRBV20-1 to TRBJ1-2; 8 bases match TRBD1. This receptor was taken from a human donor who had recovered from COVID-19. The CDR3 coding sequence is TGCAGTGGAGGACAGGGAGCAAACTATGGCTACACCTTC. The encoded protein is CSGGQGANYGYTF.